The present entry profiles one TCR beta chain with its context. The antigen this receptor binds is unknown. No much larger clone exists at a distance of one base, and base qualities are not known. Whole blood was collected in K2EDTA tubes by collaborating institutions according to the institutions' own protocols. For TCRbeta analysis, collaborators shipped samples in one of three forms: frozen whole blood, isolated PBMCs, or DNA extracted from either of those sample types. CDR1 and CDR2 (MNHEY, SMNVEV) derive from the germline V gene (reference sequence). V was cut back by 6 bases and J by 6 bases, leaving a gap of 9 bases between them. Including cysteine and phenylalanine, the CDR3 has 11 amino acids. This entry keeps only the CDR3 DNA: 33 bases, framed from base 1. This specimen comes from a study of blood T cell repertoires in COVID-19 (TCRdb year 2020). About the study as a whole: Collaborator samples came from the United States, Italy and Spain and covered acute and convalescent phases of COVID-19. The prospective study material was composed of cDNA or gDNA derived from T cells, B-cell-depleted T cells, or PBMCs. The dataset comprised deeply sampled blood TCRbeta repertoires from subjects exposed to, actively infected with, or recovered from COVID-19. A freely available public database, intended as a resource for researchers studying the immune response to SARS-CoV-2, is where the repertoires were released. Samples came from the ongoing ImmuneRACE study (first 160 participants) plus 1,254 subjects from 6 global collaborators. The sample metadata nearly always contained a de-identified subject ID, COVID-19 status, age in years and sex. Where HLA class I and class II types were available, the types were taken from metadata supplied by the sample provider, not from assay-based typing.

Study-wide conclusions, independent of this receptor: The quantity of clinical and demographic metadata differed by source and by participant and was supplied without curation.

The immunoSEQ Assay, a bias-controlled multiplex PCR, was used to amplify TCRbeta CDR3 regions from genomic DNA. The authors' analysis ran thus. Nucleated cell counts per sample were estimated from amplification of reference gene primers within the assay. To quantify the absolute abundance of each unique TCRbeta CDR3 rearrangement, sequence reads were collapsed and filtered. Productive Simpson clonality was computed per sample as the square root of Simpson's diversity index over productive rearrangements. Drawn from immuneACCESS, this table holds only the in-frame rearrangements with V and J called that TCRdb kept. Clones are partly lost; checked studies trace under half to an unresolved V gene and leave the rest unexplained. Clone size and the V and J calls come from that table; the DNA yielded D and trimming. The sample data list 150,000 to 200,000 clones, and roughly nine tenths of these were observed just once. Approximately 3% of the sample lies in the top ten.

Sequenced sample: peripheral blood. The TCR sequence derives from a man aged 55 to 70 with acute or convalescent COVID-19. The chain was built from TRBV27 and TRBJ2-7; TRBD2 could be the D gene, as 5 bases match. CDR3 loop: CASSAGSEQYF. Here is the DNA: TGTGCCAGCAGCGCGGGCAGCGAGCAGTACTTC.